Listed below are T cell receptor beta chains from one sample, sequenced in a study of blood T cell repertoires in COVID-19. Assay: immunoSEQ multiplex PCR; the TCRdb copy retains only in-frame clones and omits some. The sample lists about 350,000 clones; approximately 84% were seen once. The sample was PBMCs or T cells enriched from blood (not recorded which). Receptors originate from a woman between 25 and 40 years old who had recovered from COVID-19. The CDR3 runs from the conserved cysteine through the conserved F or W. The order of the fields is V gene, D gene, J gene, CDR3 length, clone size, CDR3 protein, CDR3 DNA. The D gene is left open where the match is weak. Expanded clones get a size class; other rows say once, few or many, or leave the size out.

>TRBV29-1|-|TRBJ1-2|12|-
CSVEGTTYGYTF
TGCAGCGTTGAAGGGACAACCTATGGCTACACCTTC
>TRBV28|-|TRBJ2-2|14|few
CASLWGGNTGELFF
TGTGCCAGCTTGTGGGGCGGGAACACCGGGGAGCTGTTTTTT
>TRBV5-1|TRBD2|TRBJ2-3|16|once
CASSLFSGGKTDTQYF
TGCGCCAGCAGCCTATTTAGCGGGGGGAAAACAGATACGCAGTATTTT
>TRBV19|-|TRBJ1-4|13|-
CAASQGANEKLFF
TGTGCCGCGTCACAGGGAGCTAATGAAAAACTGTTTTTT
>TRBV27|TRBD1|TRBJ1-6|18|-
CASSLISGGAYYNSPLHF
TGTGCCAGCAGCCTCATATCAGGGGGCGCTTATTATAATTCACCCCTCCACTTT
>TRBV29-1|TRBD1|TRBJ2-7|15|-
CSVGARTGSRDEQYF
TGCAGCGTTGGGGCCCGGACAGGCTCGAGAGACGAGCAGTACTTC
>TRBV7-7|TRBD2|TRBJ2-5|15|-
CASSLGSGTSETQYF
TGTGCCAGCAGCTTGGGGTCCGGGACTAGTGAGACCCAGTACTTC
>TRBV29-1|-|TRBJ2-1|14|-
CSVEGMTTYNEQFF
TGCAGCGTTGAGGGCATGACGACCTACAATGAGCAGTTCTTC
>TRBV28|-|TRBJ2-7|13|-
CASSLPGTYEQYF
TGTGCCAGCAGTTTACCGGGAACCTACGAGCAGTACTTC
>TRBV2|TRBD1|TRBJ1-5|16|-
CASSEGTGVANQPQHF
TGTGCCAGCAGTGAAGGGACAGGGGTTGCCAATCAGCCCCAGCATTTT
>TRBV5-6|-|TRBJ1-2|12|-
CASSLVGLGYTF
TGTGCCAGCAGCTTGGTGGGACTTGGCTACACCTTC
>TRBV24-1|-|TRBJ1-5|15|few
CATSEGRWDNQPQHF
TGTGCCACCAGTGAGGGGAGGTGGGACAATCAGCCCCAGCATTTT
>TRBV7-8|-|TRBJ1-5|15|once
CASSLSGISNQPQHF
TGTGCCAGCAGCTTAAGTGGCATATCCAATCAGCCCCAGCATTTT
>TRBV7-2|-|TRBJ1-6|15|-
CASSLTGGGNSPLHF
TGTGCCAGCAGCTTAACGGGGGGCGGTAATTCACCCCTCCACTTT
>TRBV2|-|TRBJ1-2|14|-
CASSGGLANYGYTF
TGTGCCAGCAGTGGAGGGCTCGCTAACTATGGCTACACCTTC
>TRBV10-3|TRBD1|TRBJ1-1|12|-
CAIRGTGDISFF
TGTGCCATCAGGGGGACAGGGGATATATCTTTCTTT
>TRBV9|-|TRBJ2-1|12|once
CASSVVSGEQFF
TGTGCCAGCAGCGTAGTATCGGGTGAGCAGTTCTTC
>TRBV7-8|TRBD1|TRBJ1-4|14|-
CASSEGDRDEKLFF
TGTGCCAGCAGCGAGGGGGACAGGGACGAAAAACTGTTTTTT
>TRBV28|-|TRBJ2-7|15|-
CASTGRDTYSYEQYF
TGTGCCAGCACCGGTCGGGACACGTATTCCTACGAGCAGTACTTC
>TRBV28|-|TRBJ1-5|14|-
CASSLWAGDQPQHF
TGTGCCAGCAGTTTATGGGCCGGGGATCAGCCCCAGCATTTT
>TRBV6-2/TRBV6-3|-|TRBJ2-2|17|-
CASSYSTGHLGTGELFF
TGTGCCAGCAGTTACTCTACAGGACACCTGGGCACCGGGGAGCTGTTTTTT
>TRBV18|-|TRBJ2-6|16|-
CASSPPHSSGANVLTF
TGTGCCAGCTCACCACCTCACAGCTCTGGGGCCAACGTCCTGACTTTC
>TRBV18|-|TRBJ1-1|13|-
CASSPAQGSEAFF
TGTGCCAGCTCACCAGCTCAGGGATCTGAAGCTTTCTTT
>TRBV9|TRBD1|TRBJ1-2|13|-
CASSPDRAYGYTF
TGTGCCAGCAGCCCGGACAGGGCCTATGGCTACACCTTC
>TRBV30|-|TRBJ1-1|12|-
CALQRSNTEAFF
TGTGCCTTACAGAGAAGCAACACTGAAGCTTTCTTT
>TRBV11-2|TRBD1|TRBJ2-7|15|-
CASTQRTGGYYEQYF
TGTGCCAGCACCCAGAGAACAGGGGGCTACTACGAGCAGTACTTC
>TRBV10-3|-|TRBJ1-1|13|-
CAIRQGLNTEAFF
TGTGCCATCAGACAGGGACTGAACACTGAAGCTTTCTTT
>TRBV7-8|TRBD1|TRBJ1-2|14|-
CASSLRGTGYGYTF
TGTGCCAGCAGCTTACGGGGGACAGGCTATGGCTACACCTTC
>TRBV4-1|TRBD1|TRBJ2-5|16|-
CASSQKTGVGQETQYF
TGCGCCAGCAGCCAAAAGACAGGGGTGGGCCAAGAGACCCAGTACTTC
>TRBV7-2|TRBD2|TRBJ2-1|15|-
CASSLGAGEYNEQFF
TGTGCCAGCAGCTTAGGAGCGGGGGAATACAATGAGCAGTTCTTC
>TRBV5-6|-|TRBJ1-1|11|-
CASSSTAEAFF
TGTGCCAGCAGCTCAACAGCTGAAGCTTTCTTT
>TRBV7-9|-|TRBJ1-1|13|-
CASSLVFRVGAFF
TGTGCCAGCAGCTTAGTATTCAGGGTAGGAGCTTTCTTT
>TRBV2|-|TRBJ2-7|14|-
CASGRTGEVYEQYF
TGTGCCAGCGGGCGGACGGGAGAGGTCTACGAGCAGTACTTC
>TRBV9|-|TRBJ2-5|14|-
CASSVGGQQETQYF
TGTGCCAGCAGCGTAGGGGGACAACAAGAGACCCAGTACTTC
>TRBV2|TRBD1|TRBJ1-3|15|-
CASSEHETGRNTIYF
TGTGCCAGCAGTGAACATGAGACAGGGAGAAACACCATATATTTT
>TRBV29-1|-|TRBJ1-2|14|-
CSAGRGENNYGYTF
TGCAGCGCGGGCCGGGGGGAGAATAACTATGGCTACACCTTC
>TRBV5-6|TRBD1|TRBJ1-3|13|-
CASSRQGWDTIYF
TGTGCCAGCAGCAGACAGGGGTGGGACACCATATATTTT
>TRBV29-1|-|TRBJ1-1|14|-
CSVEEGFGNTEAFF
TGCAGCGTTGAGGAGGGATTTGGGAACACTGAAGCTTTCTTT
>TRBV2|-|TRBJ2-7|13|few
CASSSVRSHEQYF
TGTGCCAGCAGTTCCGTGAGGTCCCACGAGCAGTACTTC
>TRBV9|-|TRBJ1-4|14|-
CASSPFTTNEKLFF
TGTGCCAGCAGCCCATTCACAACTAATGAAAAACTGTTTTTT
>TRBV30|TRBD1|TRBJ1-2|11|-
CAWGQGYGYTF
TGTGCCTGGGGACAGGGATATGGCTACACCTTC
>TRBV24-1|-|TRBJ2-7|14|-
CATSDPGTAGEQYF
TGTGCCACCAGTGACCCTGGGACAGCGGGCGAGCAGTACTTC
>TRBV20-1|TRBD1|TRBJ1-1|11|-
CSTGDRGLAFF
TGCAGTACTGGGGACAGGGGGCTTGCTTTCTTT
>TRBV2|TRBD1|TRBJ2-2|15|-
CASSRDRMNTGELFF
TGTGCCAGCAGTCGGGACAGGATGAACACCGGGGAGCTGTTTTTT
>TRBV5-5|TRBD1|TRBJ2-3|15|-
CASSFLQGATDTQYF
TGTGCCAGCAGCTTTCTGCAGGGGGCAACGGATACGCAGTATTTT
>TRBV28|-|TRBJ1-4|14|-
CASRQGGEGEKLFF
TGTGCCAGCAGACAGGGTGGAGAGGGTGAAAAACTGTTTTTT
>TRBV2|-|TRBJ1-6|15|-
CASSELAVDNSPLHF
TGTGCCAGCAGTGAACTGGCGGTAGATAATTCACCCCTCCACTTT
>TRBV7-2|-|TRBJ1-1|15|-
CASSKDRDKNTEAFF
TGTGCCAGCAGCAAAGACCGGGACAAGAACACTGAAGCTTTCTTT
>TRBV5-6|TRBD1|TRBJ1-5|13|once
CASSFGTDQPQHF
TGTGCCAGCAGCTTCGGGACAGATCAGCCCCAGCATTTT
>TRBV28|-|TRBJ2-2|16|-
CASSYPPAPSTGELFF
TGTGCCAGCAGTTACCCCCCCGCCCCGAGCACCGGGGAGCTGTTTTTT
>TRBV10-3|TRBD1|TRBJ2-7|13|-
CAMGTGGNYEQYF
TGTGCCATGGGGACAGGGGGGAACTACGAGCAGTACTTC
>TRBV6-1|TRBD1|TRBJ1-5|20|-
CASSAFFGQGIGFSNQPQHF
TGTGCCAGCAGTGCCTTTTTCGGACAGGGGATAGGGTTTAGCAATCAGCCCCAGCATTTT